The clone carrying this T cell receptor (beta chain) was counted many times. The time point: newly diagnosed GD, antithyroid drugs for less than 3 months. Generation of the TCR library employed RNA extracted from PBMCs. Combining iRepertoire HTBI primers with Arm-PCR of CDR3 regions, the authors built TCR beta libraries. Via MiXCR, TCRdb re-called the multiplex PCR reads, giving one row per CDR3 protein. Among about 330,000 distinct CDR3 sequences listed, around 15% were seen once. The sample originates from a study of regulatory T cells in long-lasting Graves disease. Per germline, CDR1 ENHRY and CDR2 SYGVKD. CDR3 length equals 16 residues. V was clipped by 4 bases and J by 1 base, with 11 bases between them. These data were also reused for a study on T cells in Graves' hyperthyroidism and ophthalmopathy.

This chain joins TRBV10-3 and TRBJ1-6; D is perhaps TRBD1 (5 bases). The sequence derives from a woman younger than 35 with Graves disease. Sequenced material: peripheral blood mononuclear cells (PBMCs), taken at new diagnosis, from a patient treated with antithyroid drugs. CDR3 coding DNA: TGTGCCATCAGTGGGTCCGGGGCGTCCTATAATTCACCCCTCCACTTT. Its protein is CAISGSGASYNSPLHF.